This entry lists 9 T cell receptor beta chains sequenced from one sample in a study of T cell changes during pregnancy in multiple sclerosis. Produced via immunoSEQ multiplex PCR; TCRdb's table is partial and in-frame only. The sample contains roughly 46,000 clones, 80% to 95% of which appear only once. The material sequenced was CD8+ T cells from peripheral blood mononuclear cells, taken after pregnancy. Source of these receptors: a female donor with multiple sclerosis, enrolled in a pregnancy study.

The chain links TRBV18 to TRBJ2-3, with 10 bases matching TRBD1. CDR1 KGHSH and CDR2 LQKENI come from the germline V gene. V shed 3 bases, J shed 1 base, and the junction held 10 bases outside the gene matches. The CDR3 is 18 amino acids. CDR3 sequence: CASSPARTGTGGTDTQYF. The CDR3 bases are TGTGCCAGCTCACCCGCCAGGACCGGGACAGGGGGCACAGATACGCAGTATTTT.

This rearrangement joins TRBV7-9 to TRBJ1-5; no reliable D call. The CDR3 runs 12 residues. V gave up 5 bases and J gave up 3 bases, with 5 bases separating them. Looked up from germline, CDR1 is SEHNR and CDR2 is FQNEAQ (reference sequence). CDR3 sequence: CASSTNNQPQHF. The CDR3 nucleotides are TGTGCCAGCAGCACAAACAATCAGCCCCAGCATTTT.

This rearrangement joins TRBV7-8 to TRBJ2-5, with 8 positions matching TRBD2. With V trimmed by 5 bases and J by 5 bases, 10 bases remained unmatched. In germline, CDR1 is SGHVS, CDR2 FQNEAQ. The CDR3 covers 15 residues. The CDR3 nucleotides read TGTGCCAGCAGCCCCTTAGCGGGGTCGGGGGAGACCCAGTACTTC. It yields the protein CASSPLAGSGETQYF.

The chain recombines TRBV21-1 with TRBJ2-1; the table assigns TRBD1, which was not confirmed against the DNA. TRBV21-1 is designated a pseudogene. There are 16 residues in the CDR3. The DNA for the CDR3 is TGTGCCAGCAGCTCTCACAGGGCTAGCTCCTACAATGAGCAGTTCTTC. Its protein product is CASSSHRASSYNEQFF.

This chain uses TRBV28 with TRBJ2-7; 8 bases are shared with TRBD2. Germline CDR1 MDHEN, CDR2 SYDVKM. V lost 3 bases and J lost 0; bases outside the gene matches: 13. The CDR3 runs to 18 residues. As DNA, the CDR3 is TGTGCCAGCAGTTTGGGGGGACTAGTATACGAGAACTCCTACGAGCAGTACTTC. It translates to CASSLGGLVYENSYEQYF.

This chain uses TRBV27 with TRBJ2-5; 11 bases map to TRBD2. This CDR3 is built from 15 residues. J gave up 2 bases and V 3 bases, and 2 bases lay outside the gene matches. Germline values: CDR1 MNHEY, CDR2 SMNVEV (reference sequence). CDR3 in DNA: TGTGCCAGCAGTTTGGGACTAGCGGTGCAAGAGACCCAGTACTTC. Translated, it gives CASSLGLAVQETQYF.

The V call is TRBV27, the J call TRBJ2-1; 9 nucleotides match TRBD1. The length of the CDR3 is 13 residues. Germline lookup yields CDR1 MNHEY and CDR2 SMNVEV (reference sequence). V was clipped by 8 bases and J by 9 bases; unmatched bases: 8. CDR3 bases: TGTGCCAGCCATGACAGGGGGGATAGTGAGCAGTTCTTC. The encoded protein is CASHDRGDSEQFF.

V usage is TRBV7-9 and J usage is TRBJ1-1, with 8 positions matching TRBD1. This CDR3 has 17 amino acids. Germline V CDR1 and CDR2: SEHNR, FQNEAQ (reference sequence). V shed 5 bases, J shed 1 base, and the junction held 12 bases outside the gene matches. The CDR3 coding sequence is TGTGCCAGCAGCCCCCCGCCTCGACAGGGGAAGAACACTGAAGCTTTCTTT. Protein: CASSPPPRQGKNTEAFF.

The J gene is TRBJ1-2, the V gene TRBV5-8; the match to TRBD1 covers 7 bases. CDR1 is SGHTS, CDR2 YDEGEE, per germline. After removal of 4 bases from V and 0 bases from J, the junction contained 9 bases not matched to a gene. CDR3 size: 16 residues. The CDR3 region is CASSPEGAGANYGYTF. Written as DNA, the CDR3 is TGTGCCAGCAGCCCGGAGGGGGCAGGAGCTAACTATGGCTACACCTTC.